The next 8 T cell receptor beta chains were all read from a single sample in a study of OX40 agonist ivuxolimab in advanced cancers. Using immunoSEQ multiplex PCR, the repertoire was profiled, and TCRdb retains in-frame clones only, with some absent. The table shows nearly 9,000 clones, with 88% occurring only once. Sample: CD4+ or CD8+ T cells sorted from blood, taken in a trial of the OX40 agonist ivuxolimab. Receptor source: an adult with an advanced solid tumor such as melanoma, head and neck, liver or kidney cancer.

The chain joins TRBV11-2 to TRBJ1-4; perhaps TRBD1 as D (5 bases). Per germline, CDR1 SGHAT and CDR2 FQNNGV. Trimming shortened V by 5 bases and J by 7 bases, and 20 bases separated the two germline ends. CDR3 size: 16 residues. The CDR3: CASSHWGGDFSEKLFF. CDR3 bases: TGTGCCAGCAGCCACTGGGGAGGGGATTTTAGTGAAAAACTGTTTTTT.

The rearrangement links TRBV27 to TRBJ1-6; a possible D gene is TRBD1 (6 bases). Germline-derived CDR1 and CDR2 are MNHEY and SMNVEV (reference sequence). The V and J ends lost 6 bases and 10 bases respectively, with 16 bases between them. CDR3 length: 14 amino acids. CDR3 sequence reads: CASSPGQTGSPLHF. DNA of the CDR3: TGTGCCAGCAGCCCAGGACAGACTGGATCACCCCTCCACTTT.

This clone was recorded once. The chain carries TRBV30 and TRBJ2-7, with unresolved D. The germline CDR1 and CDR2 sequences are GTSNPN and SVGIG (reference sequence). The V end lost 1 base, the J end lost 1 base, and 8 bases lay between the germline ends. CDR3 length equals 13 residues. Here the CDR3 DNA reads TGTGCCTGGAGTGAGGACGGATCCTACGAGCAGTACTTC. This codes for CAWSEDGSYEQYF.

The rearrangement links TRBV19 to TRBJ2-3; 9 bases are a match to TRBD1. CDR3 length equals 15 residues. Germline CDR1 is LNHDA and CDR2 is SQIVND (reference sequence). J gave up 6 bases and V 6 bases, and 10 bases lay outside the gene matches. The CDR3 loop reads CASSGGTGNRDTQYF. The CDR3 nucleotides are TGTGCCAGTAGCGGAGGGACAGGGAATAGGGATACGCAGTATTTT.

The V and J genes are TRBV6-5 and TRBJ1-1, with D unclear. This CDR3 has 13 residues. The V and J ends lost 6 bases and 4 bases respectively, with 12 bases between them. The V gene's germline CDR1 is MNHEY and CDR2 SVGAGI. The CDR3 protein is CASRSGGGTEAFF. CDR3 bases: TGTGCCAGCAGATCGGGAGGTGGCACTGAAGCTTTCTTT.

The chain recombines TRBV7-9 with TRBJ1-1; 8 bases map to TRBD1. CDR1 and CDR2 (germline): SEHNR, FQNEAQ (reference sequence). With V trimmed by 4 bases and J by 1 base, 2 bases remained unmatched. The CDR3 extends over 14 amino acids. This CDR3 reads CASSYGQGNTEAFF. DNA of the CDR3: TGTGCCAGCAGCTACGGACAGGGGAACACTGAAGCTTTCTTT.

The chain joins TRBV14 to TRBJ2-2; the D is unclear. The CDR3 is made up of 13 amino acids. V gave up 6 bases and J gave up 0 bases, with 5 bases separating them. Germline V gene lookup returns CDR1 SGHDN and CDR2 FVKESK. The CDR3, as DNA: TGTGCCAGCAGGGTCGCGAACACCGGGGAGCTGTTTTTT. As protein: CASRVANTGELFF.

CDR3 DNA sequence: TGTGCCAGCAGTTACTCCACTCTAGACAATGAGCAGTTCTTC. Protein: CASSYSTLDNEQFF. The chain couples TRBV6-5 to TRBJ2-1; D unclear. The CDR3 loop spans 14 amino acids. The V gene lost 0 bases and the J gene lost 5 bases, with 8 bases spanning the gap. Germline V gene data show CDR1 as MNHEY and CDR2 as SVGAGI.